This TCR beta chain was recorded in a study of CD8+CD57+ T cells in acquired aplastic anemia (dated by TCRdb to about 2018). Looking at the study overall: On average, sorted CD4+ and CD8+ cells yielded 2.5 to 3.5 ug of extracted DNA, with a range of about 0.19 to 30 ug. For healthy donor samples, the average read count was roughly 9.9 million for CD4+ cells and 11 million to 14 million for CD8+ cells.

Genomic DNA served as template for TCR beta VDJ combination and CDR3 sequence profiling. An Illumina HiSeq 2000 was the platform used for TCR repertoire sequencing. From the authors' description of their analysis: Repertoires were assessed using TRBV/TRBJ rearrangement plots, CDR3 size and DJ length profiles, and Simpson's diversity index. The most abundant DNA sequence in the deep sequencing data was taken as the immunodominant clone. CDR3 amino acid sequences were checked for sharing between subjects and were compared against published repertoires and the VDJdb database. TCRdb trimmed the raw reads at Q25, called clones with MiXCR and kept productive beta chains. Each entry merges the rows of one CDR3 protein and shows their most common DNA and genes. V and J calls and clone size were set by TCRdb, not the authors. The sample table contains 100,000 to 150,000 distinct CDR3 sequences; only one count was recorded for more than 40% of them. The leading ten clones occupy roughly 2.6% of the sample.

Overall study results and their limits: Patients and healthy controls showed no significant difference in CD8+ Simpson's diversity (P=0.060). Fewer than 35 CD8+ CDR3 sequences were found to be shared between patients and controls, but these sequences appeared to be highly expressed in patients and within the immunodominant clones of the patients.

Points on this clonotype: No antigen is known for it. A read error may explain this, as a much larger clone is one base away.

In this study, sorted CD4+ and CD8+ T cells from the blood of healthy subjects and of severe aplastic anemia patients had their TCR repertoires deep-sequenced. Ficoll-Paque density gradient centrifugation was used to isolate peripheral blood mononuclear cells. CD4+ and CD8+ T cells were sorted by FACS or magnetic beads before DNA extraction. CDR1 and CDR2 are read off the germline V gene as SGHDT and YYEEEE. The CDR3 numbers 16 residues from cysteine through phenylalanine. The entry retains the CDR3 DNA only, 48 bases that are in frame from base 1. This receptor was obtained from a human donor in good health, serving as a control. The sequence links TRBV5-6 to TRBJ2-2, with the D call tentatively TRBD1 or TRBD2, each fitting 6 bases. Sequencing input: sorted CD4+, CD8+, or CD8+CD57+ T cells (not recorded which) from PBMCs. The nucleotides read TGTGCCAGCAGCTTCGGTCGGGGGCGAAGGACCGGGGGGCTGTTTTTT. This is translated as CASSFGRGRRTGGLFF.